This T cell receptor (beta chain) derives from a study of CD8+CD57+ T cells in acquired aplastic anemia (dated by TCRdb to the late 2010s). Some background on the complete study: On average, sorted CD4+ and CD8+ cells yielded 3 to 4 ug of extracted DNA, with a range of roughly 0.18 to 27.4 ug. CD8+CD57+ expansion was defined as a frequency above the mean frequency observed in healthy subjects. Results the study describes overall, beyond this receptor: Patients and healthy controls showed no significant difference in CD8+ Simpson's diversity (P=0.060). Although under 35 CD8+ CDR3 sequences were shared by patients and controls, these sequences appeared highly expressed in patients and within the immunodominant clones of patients.

The patients picked for sequencing were ones in whom flow cytometry had shown an expansion of CD8+CD57+ cells. Every patient had severe acquired aplastic anemia, diagnosed using the International Study of Aplastic Anemia and Agranulocytosis and Camitta criteria. No therapy had been received by the patients at the time of blood sampling. TCR repertoires of sorted CD4+ and CD8+ blood T cells from severe aplastic anemia patients and healthy subjects were deep-sequenced in the study. Patients were enrolled under clinicaltrials.gov protocols 00001620, 01623167, 00001397, 00071045, 00081523 and 00961064 in the USA. Ficoll-Paque density gradient centrifugation was used to isolate peripheral blood mononuclear cells. CD4+ and CD8+ T cells were sorted by FACS or magnetic beads before DNA extraction. For this clonotype: Its antigen is unknown. Base quality data are lacking; no much larger clone is found one base away.

TCR beta VDJ combination and CDR3 sequence profiling used genomic DNA as the template. An Illumina HiSeq 2000 was used for TCR repertoire sequencing. For the original study's pipeline: Repertoire assessment relied on Simpson's diversity index, CDR3 size and DJ length profiles, and TRBV/TRBJ rearrangement plots. The most abundant DNA sequence in the deep sequencing data was defined as the immunodominant clone. CDR3 amino acid sequences were checked for sharing across subjects and were also compared against the VDJdb database and published repertoires. TCRdb trimmed the raw reads at Q25, called clones with MiXCR and kept productive beta chains. CDR3 protein sequences are deduplicated, and each keeps its most common genes and DNA. TCRdb's processing, not the authors', yielded these V and J calls. Counted in this sample were around 290,000 distinct CDR3 sequences; 50% to 65% of them appeared once. The top ten constitute roughly 1.2% of the sample.

V is trimmed back by 4 bases and J by 2 bases, and the junction contains 6 bases that no gene match accounts for. As encoded in the germline V gene, CDR1 is SGHTA while CDR2 is FQGNSA. The CDR3 covers 15 residues, taking in both the cysteine and the phenylalanine. The DNA shown is the 45-base CDR3, in frame from base 1. The source of this sequence is a human donor with aplastic anemia. The rearranged chain carries TRBV7-2 and TRBJ2-5; TRBD1 aligns with 8 central bases. The sample taken for sequencing was sorted CD4+, CD8+, or CD8+CD57+ T cells (not recorded which) from PBMCs. The CDR3 loop reads CASSWGDRSQETQYF. The base sequence is TGTGCCAGCAGCTGGGGGGACAGGAGTCAAGAGACCCAGTACTTC.